This TCR beta chain was identified during a study of beta chain features in type 1 diabetes. At the level of the study: Cells sorted and examined across all samples totaled roughly 100,000,000.

This CDR3 is built from 16 residues. Germline trimming cut 2 bases from V and 0 bases from J; bases unmatched to any gene: 4. Germline V gives CDR1 SGHRS, CDR2 YFSETQ. The whole isolated RNA underwent reverse transcription, so sequencing captured expressed TCRB transcripts. The protocol was immunoSEQ multiplex PCR, while the TCRdb copy is restricted to in-frame clones and leaves out a portion. Among approximately 150,000 clones listed, 9% to 10% were seen once. The collection from each donor was one heparinised blood draw averaging roughly 0.12 L. Sorting that relied on CD45RO/CCR7/CD25/CD127/CD95/CD27 yielded CD4+ naive, central memory, regulatory and stem cell-like memory cells.

The sequence came from a woman aged 40-49 years in good health. Sequences were obtained from central memory CD4+ T cells from blood. The chain employs TRBV5-1 and TRBJ2-1, with 8 nucleotides matching TRBD2. The CDR3 sequence: CASSFAGGSSYNEQFF. CDR3 nucleotides: TGCGCCAGCAGCTTCGCGGGAGGTTCCTCCTACAATGAGCAGTTCTTC.